The 9 T cell receptor beta chains reported below all come from one sample, sequenced in a study of tumor and adjacent non-tumor tissue in lung cancer. The library came from three nested PCR rounds adapted from ARM-PCR protocols. TCRdb independently ran MiXCR on the multiplex PCR reads; one entry per CDR3 protein. The sample has about 86,000 distinct CDR3 sequences, roughly three quarters seen once. The template was RNA from unsorted bulk tissue. The normal lung tissue was taken more than 3 cm from the tumor edge. Sequencing was carried out using distant non-tumor lung tissue. The source is a woman between 50 and 59 years old with non-small cell lung cancer.

A remark on this clonotype: This CDR3 fails to terminate in the conserved phenylalanine or tryptophan, so it likely reflects a read error. It is unclear where the CDR3 begins or ends on the DNA, so no DNA is shown, and the CDR3 is as TCRdb lists it. The chain carries TRBV29-1 and TRBJ2-5; the table's TRBD1 call for D was not verified on the DNA. Termini included, the CDR3 measures 13 amino acids. The germline gives CDR1 SQVTM, CDR2 ANQGSEA. The CDR3 loop reads CSVAKGSGETQYI.

This clonotype has just one count. A much more abundant neighbour one base away suggests this may be a read error. This sequence joins TRBV5-1 and TRBJ2-1, with 7 bases matching TRBD2. V lost 4 bases and J lost 9; bases outside the gene matches: 4. Germline CDR1 SGHRS, CDR2 YFSETQ. The CDR3 has 12 residues. The CDR3 DNA is TGCGCCAGCAGCGAGCGGGAAACTGAGCAGTTCTTC. This encodes CASSERETEQFF.

The V gene is TRBV11-2, the J gene TRBJ2-1, with 7 bases that match TRBD2. V shed 0 bases, J shed 15 bases, and the junction held 14 bases outside the gene matches. Germline CDR1 reads SGHAT; CDR2 reads FQNNGV. CDR3 size: 15 residues. The CDR3: CASSLESSGNHGRFF. In DNA form, the CDR3 reads TGTGCCAGCAGCTTAGAATCCAGCGGGAATCATGGGCGGTTCTTC.

V usage is TRBV12-3 or TRBV12-4 and J usage is TRBJ1-4; D ambiguous. The ends were cut back, 5 bases at V and 3 bases at J, with 16 bases in the middle. CDR3 size: 16 residues. Written as DNA, the CDR3 is TGTGCCAGCAGTGACTCGAGGGCGGTGTCTAATGAAAAACTGTTTTTT. It codes for CASSDSRAVSNEKLFF.

The chain combines TRBV6-5 with TRBJ1-2, with 10 bases identical to TRBD1. This CDR3 has 14 amino acids. The germline gives CDR1 MNHEY, CDR2 SVGAGI. The DNA of the CDR3 is TGTGTCAGAAGTAAACGGGACAGGGGAAATGGCTACACCTTC. This gives the protein CVRSKRDRGNGYTF.

The V gene is TRBV6-1, the J gene TRBJ2-7; D gene uncertain. Germline loops: CDR1 MNHNS, CDR2 SASEGT. V was cut by 6 bases and J by 5 bases, with 14 bases left in between. The CDR3 runs 13 residues. The CDR3 DNA reads TGTGCCAGCAGAGTACAAACATGGGACGAGCAGTACTTC. It specifies CASRVQTWDEQYF.

This clonotype was found many times. The J gene is TRBJ2-7, the V gene TRBV4-1; the D gene is possibly TRBD1 (6 bases). The CDR3 sequence is 16 residues long. Per germline, CDR1 MGHRA and CDR2 YSYEKL. Trimming took 0 bases from V and 5 from J, leaving 17 bases between them. The CDR3 sequence is CASSQDPGHRGDEQYF. CDR3 DNA: TGCGCCAGCAGCCAAGACCCGGGACATAGGGGCGACGAGCAGTACTTC.

This clonotype showed up just a few times. A much larger clonotype is one base distant, so this may be a read error. The rearrangement joins TRBV28 to TRBJ2-7; D is undetermined. Germline loops: CDR1 MDHEN, CDR2 SYDVKM. The CDR3 loop spans 11 amino acids. The V gene lost 9 bases and the J gene lost 5 bases, with 11 bases spanning the gap. CDR3 loop: CARRPKDEQYF. The CDR3 DNA sequence: TGTGCCAGGAGGCCCAAAGACGAGCAGTACTTC.

This rearrangement joins TRBV29-1 to TRBJ2-3, with 7 bases identical to TRBD1. V lost 8 bases and J lost 6; bases outside the gene matches: 17. The CDR3 loop spans 15 amino acids. Per the germline V gene, CDR1 is SQVTM and CDR2 is ANQGSEA. The CDR3 spells CSIGVRHRGTDTQYF. CDR3 in DNA: TGCAGCATTGGAGTCAGGCACAGGGGAACTGATACGCAGTATTTT.